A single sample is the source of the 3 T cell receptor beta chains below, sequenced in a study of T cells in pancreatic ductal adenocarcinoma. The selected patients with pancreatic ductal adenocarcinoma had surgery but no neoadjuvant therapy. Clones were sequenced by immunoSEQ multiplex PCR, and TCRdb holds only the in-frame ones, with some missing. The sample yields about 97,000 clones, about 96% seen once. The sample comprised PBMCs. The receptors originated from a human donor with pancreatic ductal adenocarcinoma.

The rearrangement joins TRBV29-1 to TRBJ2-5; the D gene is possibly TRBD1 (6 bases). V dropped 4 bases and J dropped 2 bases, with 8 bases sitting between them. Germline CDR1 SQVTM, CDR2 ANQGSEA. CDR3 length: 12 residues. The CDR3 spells CSVAGVQETQYF. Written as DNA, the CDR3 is TGCAGCGTTGCAGGGGTTCAAGAGACCCAGTACTTC. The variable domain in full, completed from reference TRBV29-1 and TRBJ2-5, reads SAVISQKPSRDICQRGTSLTIQCQVDSQVTMMFWYRQQPGQSLTLIATANQGSEATYESGFVIDKFPISRPNLTFSTLTVSNMSPEDSSIYLCSVAGVQETQYFGPGTRLLVL.

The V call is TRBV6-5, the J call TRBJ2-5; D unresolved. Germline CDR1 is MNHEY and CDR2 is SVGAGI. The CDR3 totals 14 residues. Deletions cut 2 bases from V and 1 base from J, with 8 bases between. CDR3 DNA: TGTGCCAGCAGTTACACGTGGGCCCAAGAGACCCAGTACTTC. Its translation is CASSYTWAQETQYF.

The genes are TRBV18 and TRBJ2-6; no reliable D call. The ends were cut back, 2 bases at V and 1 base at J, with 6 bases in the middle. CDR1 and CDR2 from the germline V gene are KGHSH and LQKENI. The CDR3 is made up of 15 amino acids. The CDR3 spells CASSPSESGANVLTF. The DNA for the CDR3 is TGTGCCAGCTCACCATCGGAGTCTGGGGCCAACGTCCTGACTTTC.